The present entry profiles one T cell receptor (beta chain) with its context. The antigen is undetermined. The source of the sample is a study of cytomegalovirus exposure and HLA in healthy donors. Overall study findings and caveats: Researchers had no immune exposure information except CMV serostatus available. Likely technical artifact: a cluster of highly shared sequence variants. The Asian-associated ancestry cluster reportedly had fewer N-insertions than the roughly 670-donor mean in a later analysis. Cytomegalovirus status was reportedly diagnosed by the classifier with high specificity and sensitivity.

It was with 60 Vbeta and 13 Jbeta primers that the PCR ran. The method was immunoSEQ multiplex PCR; TCRdb's version includes in-frame clones alone and lacks a portion of them. Seen here are some 160,000 clones, approximately 82% observed once, and the top ten hold about 1.3%. This CDR3 has 15 amino acids. V was clipped by 5 bases and J by 0 bases; unmatched bases: 3. The germline V gene has CDR1 SGHTA and CDR2 FQGNSA. The V and J genes are TRBV7-2 and TRBJ2-1, with 8 bases identical to TRBD2. This TCR derives from a male donor in good health and CMV-seronegative. Sequencing was done on a sample of PBMCs. This CDR3 is CASSQRGSSYNEQFF. CDR3 DNA sequence: TGTGCCAGCAGCCAGCGGGGGAGCTCCTACAATGAGCAGTTCTTC.